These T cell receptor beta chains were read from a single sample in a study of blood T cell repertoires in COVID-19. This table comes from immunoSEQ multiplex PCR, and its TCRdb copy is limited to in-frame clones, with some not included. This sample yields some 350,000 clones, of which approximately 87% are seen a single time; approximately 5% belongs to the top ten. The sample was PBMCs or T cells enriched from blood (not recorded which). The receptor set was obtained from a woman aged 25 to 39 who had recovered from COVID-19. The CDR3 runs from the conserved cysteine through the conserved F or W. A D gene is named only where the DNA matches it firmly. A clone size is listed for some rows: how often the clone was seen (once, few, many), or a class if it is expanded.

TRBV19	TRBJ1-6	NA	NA	TGTGCCAGTAACAGTCTTTCCTATAATTCACCCCTCCACTTT	CASNSLSYNSPLHF
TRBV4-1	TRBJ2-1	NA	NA	TGCGCCAGCAGCCAAGATCAAGCGGGCAATGAGCAGTTCTTC	CASSQDQAGNEQFF
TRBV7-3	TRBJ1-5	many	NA	TGTGCCAGCAGCCATCTGGACAGACAGAATTTT	CASSHLDRQNF
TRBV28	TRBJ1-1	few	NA	TGTGCCAGCAGTGCAGACCACCTGGGGGGGCCGGGGGACACTGAAGCTTTCTTT	CASSADHLGGPGDTEAFF
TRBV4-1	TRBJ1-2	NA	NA	TGCGCCAGCAGCCAAGATCTGAAGGGGTATTACGGCTACACCTTC	CASSQDLKGYYGYTF
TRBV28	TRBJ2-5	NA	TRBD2	TGTGCCAGCAGTCCAACTAGCGGGGGGGCAGGGGTGGAGACCCAGTACTTC	CASSPTSGGAGVETQYF
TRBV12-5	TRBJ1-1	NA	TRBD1	TGTGCTAGTGGTTTGGCACTAGGGACAGGGAGATTTACGAACACTGAAGCTTTCTTT	CASGLALGTGRFTNTEAFF
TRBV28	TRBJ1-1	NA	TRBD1	TGTGCCAGCAGACTTTCGGCAGGGGGCTTGTGGGGCACTGAAGCTTTCTTT	CASRLSAGGLWGTEAFF
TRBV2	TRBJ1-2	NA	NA	TGTGCCAGCAGTGAACAGGACTATGGCTACACCTTC	CASSEQDYGYTF
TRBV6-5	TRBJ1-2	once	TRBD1	TGTGCCAGCAGTTTGCACAGGGGAAACTATGGCTACACCTTC	CASSLHRGNYGYTF
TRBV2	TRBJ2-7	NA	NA	TGTGCCAGCAGTCGTTTGGCCCTCTCCTACGAGCAGTACTTC	CASSRLALSYEQYF
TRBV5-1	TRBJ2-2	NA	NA	TGCGCCAGTACTCTGGCGGGGACCGGGGAGCTGTTTTTT	CASTLAGTGELFF
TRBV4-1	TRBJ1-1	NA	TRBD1	TGCGCCAGCAGCCAATTAGTCCCCCGAGGACAGGGCGGGGCTGAAGCTTTCTTT	CASSQLVPRGQGGAEAFF
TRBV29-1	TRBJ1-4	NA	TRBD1	TGCAGCGTTGTGGATACAGGGGTTAATGAAAAACTGTTTTTT	CSVVDTGVNEKLFF
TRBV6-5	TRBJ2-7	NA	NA	TGTGCCAGCAGCGCGGCAGGGTCCGAGCAGTACTTC	CASSAAGSEQYF
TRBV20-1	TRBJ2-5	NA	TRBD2	TGCAGTGCTAGTCGGACTAGCGGGGGCCCACAAGAGACCCAGTACTTC	CSASRTSGGPQETQYF
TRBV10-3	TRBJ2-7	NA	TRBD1	TGTGCCATCAGGTTTGACAGGGAAGTTACCTACGAGCAGTACTTC	CAIRFDREVTYEQYF
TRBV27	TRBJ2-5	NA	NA	TGTGCCAGCAGTCGATTACGGGTTGGAGGGCCGTACCAAGAGACCCAGTACTTC	CASSRLRVGGPYQETQYF
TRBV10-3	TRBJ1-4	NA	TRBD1	TGTGCCATCAGTGAGAGTACAGGGGCTAATTCTAATGAAAAACTGTTTTTT	CAISESTGANSNEKLFF
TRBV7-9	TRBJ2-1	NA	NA	TGTGCCAGCAGCCCGCCGTTTCGAACGTCCGGGAGTCATAATGAGCAGTTCTTC	CASSPPFRTSGSHNEQFF
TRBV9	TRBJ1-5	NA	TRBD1	TGTGCCAGCAGCGCAGGGACAGGGAGCAATCAGCCCCAGCATTTT	CASSAGTGSNQPQHF
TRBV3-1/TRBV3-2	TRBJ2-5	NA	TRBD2	TGTGCCAGCAGCCAAGCAGCGGGGGGCGGGGGGACCCAGTACTTC	CASSQAAGGGGTQYF
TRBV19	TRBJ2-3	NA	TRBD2	TGTGCCAGTAGTGATTGGGCGGGGGGCGGCACAGATACGCAGTATTTT	CASSDWAGGGTDTQYF
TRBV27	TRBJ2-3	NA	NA	TGTGCCAGCAGTTTAGGCAGGGCCACAGATACGCAGTATTTT	CASSLGRATDTQYF
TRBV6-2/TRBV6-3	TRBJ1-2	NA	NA	TGTGCCAGCAGTGATGACGGGAACTATGGCTACACCTTC	CASSDDGNYGYTF
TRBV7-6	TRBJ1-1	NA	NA	TGTGCCAGCCTCCCGGGGGGAAACACTGAAGCTTTCTTT	CASLPGGNTEAFF
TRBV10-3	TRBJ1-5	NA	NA	TGTGCCACAACAGGGTTCGAAAATCAGCCCCAGCATTTT	CATTGFENQPQHF
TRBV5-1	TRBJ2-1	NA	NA	TGCGCCAGCAGCTTGGCCCGTAACGGCGGGGTAATCAATGAGCAGTTCTTC	CASSLARNGGVINEQFF
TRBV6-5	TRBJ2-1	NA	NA	TGTGCCAGCAGCTCAGGGTCGCCTGAGCAGTTCTTC	CASSSGSPEQFF
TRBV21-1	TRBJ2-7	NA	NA	TGTGCCAGCAGCAAAGTCGACAGGGGGTCCTACGAGCAGTACTTC	CASSKVDRGSYEQYF
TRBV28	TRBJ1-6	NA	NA	TGTGCCAGCAGTTCCCTGCGGAATTCACCCCTCCACTTT	CASSSLRNSPLHF
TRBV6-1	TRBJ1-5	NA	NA	TGTGCCAGCAGTGACCAAGACAGGTCCAATCAGCCCCAGCATTTT	CASSDQDRSNQPQHF
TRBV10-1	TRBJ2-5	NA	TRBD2	TGCGCCAGCAGTGCCTCGGGACTAGCGAAAGAGACCCAGTACTTC	CASSASGLAKETQYF
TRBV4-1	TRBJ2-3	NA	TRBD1	TGCGCCAGCAGCCAAGATAGGACAGGGGAGGGTACAGATACGCAGTATTTT	CASSQDRTGEGTDTQYF
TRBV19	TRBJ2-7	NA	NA	TGTGCCAGTGGGGCAGGGCCTTCTCCCTACGAGCAGTACTTC	CASGAGPSPYEQYF
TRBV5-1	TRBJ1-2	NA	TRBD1	TGCGCCAGCAGCGATACAGGGGACTATGGCTACACCTTC	CASSDTGDYGYTF
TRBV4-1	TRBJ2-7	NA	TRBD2	TGCGCCAGCAGCCAAGAGGCTAGCGGGGCCTACGAGCAGTACTTC	CASSQEASGAYEQYF
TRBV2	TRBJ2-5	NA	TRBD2	TGTGCCAGCAGTGAATGGGTAGCGGGGAGGGGAGAGACCCAGTACTTC	CASSEWVAGRGETQYF
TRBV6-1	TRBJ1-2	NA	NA	TGTGCCAGCAGTGATGGGCTGAGATTATATGGCTACACCTTC	CASSDGLRLYGYTF
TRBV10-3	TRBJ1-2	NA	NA	TGTGCCATCAGTGAGTCGAACGGTAACTATGGCTACACCTTC	CAISESNGNYGYTF
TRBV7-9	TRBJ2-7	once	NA	TGTGCCAGCAGCTTAGAACAGGAACCCTACGAGCAGTACTTC	CASSLEQEPYEQYF
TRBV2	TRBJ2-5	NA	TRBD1	TGTGCCAGCAGTGAAGACAGGGGTCGCAGGGAGACCCAGTACTTC	CASSEDRGRRETQYF
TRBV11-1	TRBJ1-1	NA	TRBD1	TGTGCCAGCAGCTTAGTTGTGGGACAGGGAGACACTGAAGCTTTCTTT	CASSLVVGQGDTEAFF
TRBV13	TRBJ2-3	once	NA	TGTGCCAGCAGCCTCCTAGGGGGGGGTGGCACAGATACGCAGTATTTT	CASSLLGGGGTDTQYF
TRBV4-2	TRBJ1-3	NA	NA	TGTGCCAGCAGCCAGTCGGTCTCGGCTGGAAACACCATATATTTT	CASSQSVSAGNTIYF
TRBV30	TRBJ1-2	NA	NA	TGTGCCTGGAGTGTACAGACCTATGGCTACACCTTC	CAWSVQTYGYTF
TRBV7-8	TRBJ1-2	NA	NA	TGTGCCAGCAGCTTAGGGGCTCACTATGGCTACACCTTC	CASSLGAHYGYTF
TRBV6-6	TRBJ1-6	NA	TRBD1	TGTGCCAGCAGTTCGACAGGGGTCAATTCACCCCTCCACTTT	CASSSTGVNSPLHF
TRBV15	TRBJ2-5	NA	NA	TGTGCCAGTACAGGGCTCGCGCGGGAGACCCAGTACTTC	CASTGLARETQYF
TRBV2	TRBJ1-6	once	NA	TGTGCCAGCAGTGCCTGGGCACTAGAGCGTTCACCCCTCCACTTT	CASSAWALERSPLHF
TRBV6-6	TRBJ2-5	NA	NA	TGTGCCACCCCACCGTCGGACACTCCGTACCAAGAGACCCAGTACTTC	CATPPSDTPYQETQYF
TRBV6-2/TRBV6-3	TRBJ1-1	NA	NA	TGTGCCAGCAGTTACTCTATATTCGGACAGAACACTGAAGCTTTCTTT	CASSYSIFGQNTEAFF
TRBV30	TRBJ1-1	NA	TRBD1	TGTGCCTGGGGGACAGGGCGGAACACTGAAGCTTTCTTT	CAWGTGRNTEAFF
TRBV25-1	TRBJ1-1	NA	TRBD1	TGTGCCAGCCGACGGACAGGGGCCAGGGTTGAAGCTTTCTTT	CASRRTGARVEAFF
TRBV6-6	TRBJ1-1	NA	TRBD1	TGTGCCAGCAGTTACCCCCCTCGGGACAGGGAAACTGAAGCTTTCTTT	CASSYPPRDRETEAFF
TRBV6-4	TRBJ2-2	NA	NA	TGTGCCAGCAGTGACGGACACAGAACCGGGGAGCTGTTTTTT	CASSDGHRTGELFF
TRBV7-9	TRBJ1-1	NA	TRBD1	TGTGCCAGCAGCTTCCCCGGACAGGGGAACACTGAAGCTTTCTTT	CASSFPGQGNTEAFF
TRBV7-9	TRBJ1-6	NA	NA	TGTGCCAGCAGCTTGCCAGGAGGTCGGTCACCCCTCCACTTT	CASSLPGGRSPLHF
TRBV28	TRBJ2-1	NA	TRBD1	TGTGCCAGCAGTTTAAATTACCTGGGACAGGGATACAATGAGCAGTTCTTC	CASSLNYLGQGYNEQFF